This T cell receptor beta chain is from a study of beta chain features in type 1 diabetes. Study information: Examination covered around 98,000,000 sorted cells spanning all samples. Study-wide results and limits: Whether TCRB rearrangement is influenced by HLA type was left unresolved in this analysis. Highly expressing activated T cells could be over-counted with a cDNA template. A moderate, significant TCRB CDR3 shortening appeared in type 1 diabetes across four CD4+ subsets.

Worth noting for this clone: The antigen is undetermined.

Sorted CD4+ subsets: naive, central memory, regulatory, stem cell-like memory (CD45RO/CCR7/CD25/CD127/CD95/CD27 panel). Every bit of the isolated RNA underwent reverse transcription, so sequencing read expressed TCRB transcripts. Using immunoSEQ multiplex PCR, the repertoire was profiled, and TCRdb retains in-frame clones only, with some absent. Of hundreds of thousands of clones in the sample, roughly 12% were seen once. Sequencing was performed on naive CD4+ T cells from blood. The TCR comes from a woman between 18 and 29 years old with type 1 diabetes.

The CDR3 reads CASSYRRVTDTQYF. The CDR3 DNA follows: TGTGCCAGCAGTTACCGGCGGGTCACAGATACGCAGTATTTT. V is TRBV6-5 and J is TRBJ2-3; tentatively, D is TRBD2 (5 bases). This CDR3 region has 14 residues. Trimming removed 2 bases at V and 2 bases at J, with 8 bases between. CDR1 is MNHEY and CDR2 is SVGAGI in the germline V gene.